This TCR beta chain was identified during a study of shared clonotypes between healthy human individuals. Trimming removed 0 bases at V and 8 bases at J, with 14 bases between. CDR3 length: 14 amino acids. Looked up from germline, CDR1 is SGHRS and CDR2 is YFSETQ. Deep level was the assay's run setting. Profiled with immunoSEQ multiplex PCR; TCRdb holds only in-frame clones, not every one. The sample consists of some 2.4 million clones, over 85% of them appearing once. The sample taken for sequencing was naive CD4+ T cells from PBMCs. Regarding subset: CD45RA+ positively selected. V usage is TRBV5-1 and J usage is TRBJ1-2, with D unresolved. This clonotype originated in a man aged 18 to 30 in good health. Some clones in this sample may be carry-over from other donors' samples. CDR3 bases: TGCGCCAGCAGCTTGGTTGCGGGCGATAAAGGCTACACCTTC. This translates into CASSLVAGDKGYTF.